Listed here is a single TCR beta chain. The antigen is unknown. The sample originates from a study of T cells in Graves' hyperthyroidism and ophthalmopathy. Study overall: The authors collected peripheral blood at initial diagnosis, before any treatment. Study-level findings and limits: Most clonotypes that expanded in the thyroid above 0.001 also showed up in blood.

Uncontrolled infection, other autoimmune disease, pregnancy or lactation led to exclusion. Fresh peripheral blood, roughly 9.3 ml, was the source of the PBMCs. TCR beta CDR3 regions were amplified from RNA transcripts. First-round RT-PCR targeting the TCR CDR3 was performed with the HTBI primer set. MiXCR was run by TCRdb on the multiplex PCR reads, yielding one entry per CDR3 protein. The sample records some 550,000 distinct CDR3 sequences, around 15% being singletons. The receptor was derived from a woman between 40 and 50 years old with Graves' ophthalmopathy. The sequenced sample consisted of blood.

In nucleotides, the CDR3 is TGTGCCAGCTCGGGATCGGACAGGGCGGACGGGGAGCTGTTTTTT. This translates into CASSGSDRADGELFF. The chain links TRBV18 to TRBJ2-2; 8 bases map to TRBD1. The germline gives CDR1 KGHSH, CDR2 LQKENI. Trimming at V came to 6 bases and at J to 7 bases, leaving 10 bases not matched to a gene. CDR3 size: 15 residues.